The sequence of this T cell receptor (beta chain) was determined in a study of T cell responses to AZD1222 COVID-19 vaccine. Study-level results: Repertoire sampling occurred only after the peak T cell response. Clonal diversity was possibly underestimated; the donors were predominantly white British and more often female. Baseline serostatus was positive in only six AZD1222 recipients.

This clone has just a few counts. Its target is not known. Deletions cut 1 base from V and 0 bases from J, with 6 bases between. The CDR3 is 14 residues long. Germline V gene lookup returns CDR1 SEHNR and CDR2 FQNEAQ (reference sequence). Whether given at about 4 or about 12 weeks, second doses were pooled. The protocol was immunoSEQ multiplex PCR, while the TCRdb copy is restricted to in-frame clones and leaves out a portion. The sample consists of 110,000 or so clones, around 89% of them appearing once. The chain employs TRBV7-9 and TRBJ1-1; no firm D call. The material sequenced was peripheral blood, taken 28 days after the second AZD1222 dose. This clonotype was obtained from an adult who received the AZD1222 COVID-19 vaccine. The CDR3 spells CASSLEIMNTEAFF. The DNA for the CDR3 is TGTGCCAGCAGCTTAGAGATCATGAACACTGAAGCTTTCTTT.